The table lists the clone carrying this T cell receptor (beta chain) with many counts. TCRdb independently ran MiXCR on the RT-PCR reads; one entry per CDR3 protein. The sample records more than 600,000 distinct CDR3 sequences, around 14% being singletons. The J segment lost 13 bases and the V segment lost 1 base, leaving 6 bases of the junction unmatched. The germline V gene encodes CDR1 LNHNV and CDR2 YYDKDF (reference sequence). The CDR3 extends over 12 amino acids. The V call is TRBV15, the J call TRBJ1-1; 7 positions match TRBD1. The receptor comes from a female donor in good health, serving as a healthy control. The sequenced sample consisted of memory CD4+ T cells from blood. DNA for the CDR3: TGTGCCACCAGCAGAGGGGACAGCTTTAATTTCTTT. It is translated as CATSRGDSFNFF.